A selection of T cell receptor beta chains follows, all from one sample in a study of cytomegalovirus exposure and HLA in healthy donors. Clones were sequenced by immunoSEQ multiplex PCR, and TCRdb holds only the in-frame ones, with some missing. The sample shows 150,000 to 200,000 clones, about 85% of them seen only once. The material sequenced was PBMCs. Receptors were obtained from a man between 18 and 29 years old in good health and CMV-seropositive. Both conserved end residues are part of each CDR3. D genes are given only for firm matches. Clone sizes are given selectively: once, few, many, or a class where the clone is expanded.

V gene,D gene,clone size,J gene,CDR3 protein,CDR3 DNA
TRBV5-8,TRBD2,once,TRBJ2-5,CASSLELAGGETQYF,TGTGCCAGCAGCTTGGAGCTAGCGGGAGGGGAGACCCAGTACTTC
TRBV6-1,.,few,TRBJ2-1,CASSARGNEQFF,TGTGCCAGCAGTGCCCGGGGGAATGAGCAGTTCTTC
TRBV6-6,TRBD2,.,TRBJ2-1,CASSPLAGGGYNEQFF,TGTGCCAGCAGTCCGCTAGCGGGGGGCGGTTACAATGAGCAGTTCTTC
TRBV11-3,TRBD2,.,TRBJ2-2,CASSLLAGDYTGELFF,TGTGCCAGCAGCTTACTAGCGGGGGACTACACCGGGGAGCTGTTTTTT
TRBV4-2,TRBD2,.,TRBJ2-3,CASSQVPILTGGKDTQYF,TGTGCCAGCAGCCAAGTCCCTATACTAACGGGGGGAAAAGATACGCAGTATTTT
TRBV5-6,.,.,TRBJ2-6,CASSLRDSLSGANVLTF,TGTGCCAGCAGCTTGAGAGACAGTCTGTCTGGGGCCAACGTCCTGACTTTC
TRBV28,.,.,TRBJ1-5,CASSLGGQGNQPQHF,TGTGCCAGCAGTTTAGGCGGGCAGGGCAATCAGCCCCAGCATTTT
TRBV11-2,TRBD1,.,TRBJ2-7,CASRGTGQVPWEQYF,TGTGCCAGCAGAGGTACGGGACAGGTTCCTTGGGAGCAGTACTTC
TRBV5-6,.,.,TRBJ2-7,CASSLFRDSYEQYF,TGTGCCAGCAGCTTGTTTCGGGACTCCTACGAGCAGTACTTC
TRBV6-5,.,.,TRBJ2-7,CASSYRGSYEQYF,TGTGCCAGCAGTTACAGGGGATCTTACGAGCAGTACTTC
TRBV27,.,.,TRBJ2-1,CASSFNQRANEQFF,TGTGCCAGCAGTTTCAACCAGCGGGCCAATGAGCAGTTCTTC
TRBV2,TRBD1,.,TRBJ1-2,CASSETGVYGYTF,TGTGCCAGCAGTGAAACAGGGGTCTATGGCTACACCTTC
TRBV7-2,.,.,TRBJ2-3,CASSSRDGRQITDTQYF,TGTGCCAGCAGCTCCCGGGACGGGAGACAAATCACAGATACGCAGTATTTT
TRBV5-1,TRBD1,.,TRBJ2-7,CASSLGQGINEQYF,TGCGCCAGCAGCTTGGGACAGGGCATCAACGAGCAGTACTTC
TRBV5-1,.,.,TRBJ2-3,CASSLTGGETDTQYF,TGCGCCAGCAGCTTGACAGGAGGGGAGACAGATACGCAGTATTTT
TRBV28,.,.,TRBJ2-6,CASSLWRLETSGANVLTF,TGTGCCAGCAGTTTGTGGAGACTGGAGACCTCTGGGGCCAACGTCCTGACTTTC
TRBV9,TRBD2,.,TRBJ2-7,CASSSGTSGRVQYF,TGTGCCAGCAGCTCGGGGACTAGCGGGAGGGTGCAGTACTTC
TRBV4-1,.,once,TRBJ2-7,CASSQEADTGSEQYF,TGCGCCAGCAGCCAAGAGGCGGATACAGGGAGCGAGCAGTACTTC
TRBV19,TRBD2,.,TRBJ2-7,CASSLASGHYEQYF,TGTGCCAGTAGTCTTGCTAGCGGACATTACGAGCAGTACTTC
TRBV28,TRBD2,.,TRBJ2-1,CASSLFSSGRAMYEQFF,TGTGCCAGCAGTTTATTCTCTAGCGGGAGGGCCATGTATGAGCAGTTCTTC
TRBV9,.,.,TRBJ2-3,CASSTTWTDTQYF,TGTGCCAGCAGTACAACGTGGACAGATACGCAGTATTTT
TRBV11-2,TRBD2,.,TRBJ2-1,CASSLWVSGGQQGGQFF,TGTGCCAGCAGCTTATGGGTTAGCGGGGGCCAGCAAGGTGGGCAGTTCTTC
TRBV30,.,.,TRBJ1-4,CACAPGGIGEKLFF,TGTGCCTGCGCGCCCGGGGGGATCGGTGAAAAACTGTTTTTT
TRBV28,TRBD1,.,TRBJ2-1,CASSLRTGGSEQFF,TGTGCCAGCAGTTTAAGGACAGGGGGCAGTGAGCAGTTCTTC
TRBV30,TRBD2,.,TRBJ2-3,CAWSEFLLAPDTQYF,TGTGCCTGGAGTGAATTTTTACTAGCGCCAGATACGCAGTATTTT
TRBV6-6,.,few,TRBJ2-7,CASLNPGLLYEQYF,TGTGCCAGCCTAAACCCGGGACTTCTCTACGAGCAGTACTTC
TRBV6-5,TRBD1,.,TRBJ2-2,CASSSPGTGRAGELFF,TGTGCCAGCAGTTCACCGGGGACAGGGAGGGCCGGGGAGCTGTTTTTT
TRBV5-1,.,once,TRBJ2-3,CASSLRGGQTDTQYF,TGCGCCAGCAGCTTGAGGGGGGGGCAAACAGATACGCAGTATTTT